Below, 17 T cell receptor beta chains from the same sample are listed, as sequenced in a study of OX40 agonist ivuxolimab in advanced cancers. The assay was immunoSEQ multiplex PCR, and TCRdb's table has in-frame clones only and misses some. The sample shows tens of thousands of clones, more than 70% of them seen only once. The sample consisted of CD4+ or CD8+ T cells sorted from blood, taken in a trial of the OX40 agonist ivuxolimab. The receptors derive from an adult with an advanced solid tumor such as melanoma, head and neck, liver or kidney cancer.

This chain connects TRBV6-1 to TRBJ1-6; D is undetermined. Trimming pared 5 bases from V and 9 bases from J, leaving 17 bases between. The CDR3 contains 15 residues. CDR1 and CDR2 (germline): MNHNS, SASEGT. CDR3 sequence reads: CASSSGGRGGSPLHF. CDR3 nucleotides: TGTGCCAGCAGTTCGGGAGGACGGGGTGGTTCACCCCTCCACTTT.

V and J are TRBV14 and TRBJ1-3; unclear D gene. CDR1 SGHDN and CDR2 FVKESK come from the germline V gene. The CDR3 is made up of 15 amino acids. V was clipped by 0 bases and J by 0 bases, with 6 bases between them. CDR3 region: CASSQERSSGNTIYF. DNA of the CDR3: TGTGCCAGCAGCCAAGAAAGAAGCTCTGGAAACACCATATATTTT. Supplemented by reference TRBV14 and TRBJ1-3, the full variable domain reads EAGVTQFPSHSVIEKGQTVTLRCDPISGHDNLYWYRRVMGKEIKFLLHFVKESKQDESGMPNNRFLAERTGGTYSTLKVQPAELEDSGVYFCASSQERSSGNTIYFGEGSWLTVV.

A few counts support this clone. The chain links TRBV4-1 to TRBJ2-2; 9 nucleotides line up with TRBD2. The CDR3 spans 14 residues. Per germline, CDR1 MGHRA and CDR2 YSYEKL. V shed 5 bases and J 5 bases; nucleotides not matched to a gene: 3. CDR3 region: CASSWLAGTGELFF. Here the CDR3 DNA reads TGCGCCAGCAGCTGGCTAGCGGGGACCGGGGAGCTGTTTTTT.

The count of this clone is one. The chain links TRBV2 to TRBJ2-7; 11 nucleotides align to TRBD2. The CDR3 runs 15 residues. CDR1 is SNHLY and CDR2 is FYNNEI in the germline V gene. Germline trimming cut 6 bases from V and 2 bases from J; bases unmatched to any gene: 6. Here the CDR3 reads CASSPASGGTYEQYF. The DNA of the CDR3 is TGTGCCAGCAGCCCAGCTAGCGGGGGGACCTACGAGCAGTACTTC.

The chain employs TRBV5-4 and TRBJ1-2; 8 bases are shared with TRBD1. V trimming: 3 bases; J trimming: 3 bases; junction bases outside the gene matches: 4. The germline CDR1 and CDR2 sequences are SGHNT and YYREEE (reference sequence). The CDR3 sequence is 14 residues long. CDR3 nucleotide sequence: TGTGCCAGCAGCTCTATGACAGGGGACTATGGCTACACCTTC. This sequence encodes CASSSMTGDYGYTF.

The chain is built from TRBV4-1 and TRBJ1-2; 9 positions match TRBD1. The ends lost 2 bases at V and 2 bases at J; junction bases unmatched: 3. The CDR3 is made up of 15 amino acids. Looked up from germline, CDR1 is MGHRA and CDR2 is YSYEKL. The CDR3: CASSQPTGGNYGYTF. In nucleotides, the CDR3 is TGCGCCAGCAGCCAACCGACAGGGGGGAACTATGGCTACACCTTC.

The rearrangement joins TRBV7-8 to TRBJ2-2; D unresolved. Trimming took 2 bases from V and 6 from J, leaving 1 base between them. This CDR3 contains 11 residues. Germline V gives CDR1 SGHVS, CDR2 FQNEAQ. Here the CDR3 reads CASSLPGELFF. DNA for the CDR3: TGTGCCAGCAGCTTACCCGGGGAGCTGTTTTTT.

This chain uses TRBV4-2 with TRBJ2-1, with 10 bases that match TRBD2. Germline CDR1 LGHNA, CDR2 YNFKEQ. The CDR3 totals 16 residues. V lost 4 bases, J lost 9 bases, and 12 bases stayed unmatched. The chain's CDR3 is CASSLGERGGSGEQFF. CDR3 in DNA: TGTGCCAGCAGCCTGGGGGAGCGGGGGGGCTCCGGTGAGCAGTTCTTC.

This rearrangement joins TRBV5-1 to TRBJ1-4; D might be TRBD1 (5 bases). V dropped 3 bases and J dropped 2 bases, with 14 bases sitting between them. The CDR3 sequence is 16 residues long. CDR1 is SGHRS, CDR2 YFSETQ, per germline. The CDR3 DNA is TGCGCCAGCAGCTCTTGGACGGCAGGGACTAATGAAAAACTGTTTTTT. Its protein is CASSSWTAGTNEKLFF.

The CDR3 is CASSLFMTSAGELFF. The DNA for the CDR3 is TGTGCCAGCAGCCTGTTCATGACTAGCGCCGGGGAGCTGTTTTTT. V usage is TRBV7-2 and J usage is TRBJ2-2, with TRBD2 matching 8 bases. The CDR3 is 15 residues long. The trim removed 5 bases at V and 6 bases at J, leaving 8 bases unmatched. Germline CDR1 is SGHTA and CDR2 is FQGNSA.

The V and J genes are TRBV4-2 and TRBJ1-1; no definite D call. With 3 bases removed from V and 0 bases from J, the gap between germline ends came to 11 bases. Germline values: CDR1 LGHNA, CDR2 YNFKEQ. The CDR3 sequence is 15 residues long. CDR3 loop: CASSQGYLMNTEAFF. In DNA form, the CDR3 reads TGTGCCAGCAGCCAGGGCTACCTCATGAACACTGAAGCTTTCTTT.

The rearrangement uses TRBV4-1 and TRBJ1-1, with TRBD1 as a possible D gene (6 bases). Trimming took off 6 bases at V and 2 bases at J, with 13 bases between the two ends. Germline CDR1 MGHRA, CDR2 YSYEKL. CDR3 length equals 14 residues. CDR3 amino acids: CASSRQDTNTEAFF. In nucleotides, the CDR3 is TGCGCCAGCAGTCGACAGGACACAAACACTGAAGCTTTCTTT.

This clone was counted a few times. As DNA, the CDR3 is TGCGCCAGCAGCCTAGCCTACAGGGGGTTAGATGGCTACACCTTC. Protein: CASSLAYRGLDGYTF. The chain employs TRBV4-1 and TRBJ1-2; 8 nucleotides match TRBD1. Germline CDR1 and CDR2: MGHRA and YSYEKL. The V and J ends lost 4 bases and 6 bases, in that order; junction bases with no gene match: 10. CDR3 length equals 15 residues.

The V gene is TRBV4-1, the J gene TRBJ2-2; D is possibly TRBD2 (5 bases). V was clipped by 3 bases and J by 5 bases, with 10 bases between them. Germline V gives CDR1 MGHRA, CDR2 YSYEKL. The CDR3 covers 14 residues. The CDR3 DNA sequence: TGCGCCAGCAGCCAGGGAGAGCGAACCGGGGAGCTGTTTTTT. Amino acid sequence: CASSQGERTGELFF.

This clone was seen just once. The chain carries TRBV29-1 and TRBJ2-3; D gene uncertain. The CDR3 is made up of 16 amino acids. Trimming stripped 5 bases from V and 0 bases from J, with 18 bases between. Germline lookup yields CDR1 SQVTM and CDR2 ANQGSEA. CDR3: CSVSDSLGASTDTQYF. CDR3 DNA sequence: TGCAGCGTTTCGGATTCATTAGGAGCTAGCACAGATACGCAGTATTTT.

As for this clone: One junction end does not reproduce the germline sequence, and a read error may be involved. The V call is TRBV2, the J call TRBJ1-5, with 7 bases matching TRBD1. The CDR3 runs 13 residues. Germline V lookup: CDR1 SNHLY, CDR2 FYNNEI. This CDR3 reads CASRGGPGQRFGF. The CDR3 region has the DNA TGTGCCAGCAGGGGGGGGCCGGGACAGCGATTCGGTTTT.

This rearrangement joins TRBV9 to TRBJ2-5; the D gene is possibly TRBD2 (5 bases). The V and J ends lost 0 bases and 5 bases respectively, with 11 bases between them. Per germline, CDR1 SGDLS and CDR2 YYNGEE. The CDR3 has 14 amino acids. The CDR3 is CASSVGSRGETQYF. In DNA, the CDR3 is TGTGCCAGCAGCGTAGGATCTCGAGGGGAGACCCAGTACTTC.